One T cell receptor beta chain is described in this entry. Sequencing was performed with immunoSEQ multiplex PCR; in TCRdb, only in-frame clones are kept and a portion is missing. This sample has about 120,000 clones, with approximately 91% found just once. This specimen belongs to a study of T cell responses to AZD1222 COVID-19 vaccine. This CDR3 is built from 16 residues. The rearrangement joins TRBV1 to TRBJ2-1; TRBD2 is taken as the D call from the table, unchecked against the DNA. TRBV1 has pseudogene status. This TCR was recovered from an adult in good health. Sequencing used peripheral blood, obtained on day 0 of AZD1222 vaccination. The CDR3 DNA reads TGCACCAGCAGCCCGAGGGAGGGACTGAATGACAATGAGCAGTTCTTC. It translates to CTSSPREGLNDNEQFF.